This T cell receptor beta chain was sequenced in a study of tumor and adjacent non-tumor tissue in lung cancer. Study background: Patients were aged roughly 31 to 76, approximately ten men and 4 to 6 women, stage I to III. Millions of productive TCRbeta reads were obtained per sample on average.

Study results and limitations: Tumor TCR diversity, when higher, was linked to shorter survival. Tumor tissue had significantly higher TCR diversity than normal lung.

A word on this clonotype: Antigen unknown.

The CDR3 is made up of 14 amino acids. Germline CDR1 is ENHRY and CDR2 is SYGVKD. Three rounds of nested PCR, following a modified ARM-PCR protocol, produced the TCRbeta library. TCRdb reprocessed the multiplex PCR reads via MiXCR and lists one record per CDR3 protein. The sample shows tens of thousands of distinct CDR3 sequences, about 82% of them seen only once. RNA was extracted from bulk tissue without any cell sorting. Distant lung tissue was collected more than 3 cm away from the tumor edge. Sequencing was carried out using distant non-tumor lung tissue. The origin of this receptor is a man aged 55 to 70 with non-small cell lung cancer. The V call is TRBV10-3, the J call TRBJ2-7; either TRBD1 or TRBD2 may fit D (5 bases each). CDR3 sequence reads: CTTGRGPASYEQYF. For the CDR3, the DNA is TGTACCACAGGCCGGGGACCAGCGTCCTACGAGCAGTACTTC.